The next 29 T cell receptor beta chains were all read from a single sample in a study of T cell responses to AZD1222 COVID-19 vaccine. The repertoire was sequenced with immunoSEQ multiplex PCR; TCRdb's copy has only in-frame clones and lacks some. The profile shows more than 140,000 clones, 70% to 90% of them singletons. The material sequenced was peripheral blood, taken on day 0 of MenACWY control vaccination. The receptors here all came from an adult in good health.

This clone appeared once. The V call is TRBV9, the J call TRBJ2-3, with 7 bases lining up with TRBD1. The CDR3 covers 16 residues. Germline V gene sequence: CDR1 SGDLS, CDR2 YYNGEE. V shed 4 bases and J 2 bases; nucleotides not matched to a gene: 10. The CDR3 is CASSPGTAVNTDTQYF. The CDR3 DNA reads as TGTGCCAGCAGCCCCGGGACAGCTGTAAACACAGATACGCAGTATTTT.

This chain joins TRBV19 and TRBJ1-2; 10 bases are shared with TRBD1. Germline CDR1 is LNHDA and CDR2 is SQIVND (reference sequence). There are 14 residues in the CDR3. V lost 6 bases, J lost 5 bases, and 6 bases stayed unmatched. The CDR3 is CASRTGGGSYGYTF. DNA for the CDR3: TGTGCCAGTAGGACAGGGGGCGGATCTTATGGCTACACCTTC.

The CDR3 nucleotides are TGCAGCGTTGAAGGTATTCGACAGAACACCGGGGAGCTGTTTTTT. It specifies CSVEGIRQNTGELFF. J is TRBJ2-2 and V is TRBV29-1, with D hard to call. Germline CDR1 is SQVTM and CDR2 is ANQGSEA. This CDR3 contains 15 residues. Deletions cut 1 base from V and 1 base from J, with 10 bases between.

This clone was detected once. The rearrangement joins TRBV24-1 to TRBJ1-2, with 10 bases aligning to TRBD1. Germline V gene data show CDR1 as KGHDR and CDR2 as SFDVKD. The CDR3 is 16 amino acids. V was clipped by 3 bases and J by 6 bases; unmatched bases: 9. CDR3 region: CATSDPTTGGLNGYTF. Written as DNA, the CDR3 is TGTGCCACCAGTGATCCAACGACAGGGGGCTTGAATGGCTACACCTTC.

The rearrangement uses TRBV6-2 or TRBV6-3 and TRBJ1-2, with D hard to call. The germline CDR1 and CDR2 sequences are MNHEY and SVGEGT. V lost 3 bases and J lost 7, with 18 bases in between. The CDR3 is made up of 15 amino acids. The DNA for the CDR3 is TGTGCCAGCAGTTATTCTTTGGCCTCTTTGGGTGGCTACACCTTC. The encoded protein is CASSYSLASLGGYTF.

The V call is TRBV3-1 (or the pseudogene TRBV3-2), the J call TRBJ2-2; D tentatively fits TRBD1 or TRBD2 (5 bases each). The CDR3 contains 15 residues. Trimming took 3 bases from V and 3 from J, leaving 11 bases between them. Germline V lookup: CDR1 LGHDT, CDR2 YNNKEL (reference sequence). This CDR3 reads CASSQGELDTGELFF. CDR3 coding DNA: TGTGCCAGCAGCCAGGGGGAATTGGACACCGGGGAGCTGTTTTTT.

This rearrangement joins TRBV6-2 or TRBV6-3 to TRBJ2-7, with TRBD1 matching 7 bases. The CDR3 runs to 15 residues. Germline-derived CDR1 and CDR2 are MNHEY and SVGEGT. Trimming took 4 bases from V and 2 from J; bases not matched to a gene: 8. CDR3 amino acids: CASSSTGAPPYEQYF. The DNA of the CDR3 is TGTGCCAGCAGTTCCACAGGGGCTCCCCCCTACGAGCAGTACTTC.

The rearrangement links TRBV30 to TRBJ2-3, with a weak D call TRBD1 (5 bases). CDR1 is GTSNPN and CDR2 is SVGIG in the germline V gene (reference sequence). The CDR3 covers 15 residues. Trimming shortened V by 0 bases and J by 4 bases, and 14 bases separated the two germline ends. CDR3 residues: CAWSVHRRGPDTQYF. CDR3 DNA: TGTGCCTGGAGTGTACACAGGCGCGGCCCAGATACGCAGTATTTT. Full variable domain (rest looked up from reference TRBV30 and TRBJ2-3): SQTIHQWPATLVQPVGSPLSLECTVEGTSNPNLYWYRQAAGRGLQLLFYSVGIGQISSEVPQNLSASRPQDRQFILSSKKLLLSDSGFYLCAWSVHRRGPDTQYFGPGTRLTVL.

The V gene is TRBV2, the J gene TRBJ2-1, with D tentatively TRBD1 (5 bases). The germline CDR1 and CDR2 sequences are SNHLY and FYNNEI. This CDR3 region has 11 residues. Deletions cut 3 bases from V and 9 bases from J, with 6 bases between. The CDR3 here is CASSEDTEQFF. The CDR3 bases are TGTGCCAGCAGTGAGGACACTGAGCAGTTCTTC.

This clone came up once. The chain employs TRBV28 and TRBJ1-4, with 7 bases identical to TRBD1. Trimming at V came to 2 bases and at J to 8 bases, leaving 8 bases not matched to a gene. CDR3 length equals 15 residues. Germline CDR1 MDHEN, CDR2 SYDVKM. In nucleotides, the CDR3 is TGTGCCAGCAGTTTAAACAGGGGAAGGAACGAAAAACTGTTTTTT. Translated: CASSLNRGRNEKLFF.

The V gene is TRBV29-1, the J gene TRBJ2-5, with D unresolved. This CDR3 has 10 amino acids. CDR1 and CDR2 (germline): SQVTM, ANQGSEA. The V and J ends lost 4 bases and 4 bases respectively, with 4 bases between them. The DNA for the CDR3 is TGCAGCGTTGGAGGAGAGACCCAGTACTTC. It yields the protein CSVGGETQYF.

The V gene is TRBV29-1, the J gene TRBJ2-1, with TRBD1 matching over 8 bases. Trimming at V came to 4 bases and at J to 4 bases, leaving 9 bases not matched to a gene. Germline V CDR1 and CDR2: SQVTM, ANQGSEA. The CDR3 is 15 residues long. DNA of the CDR3: TGCAGCGTTGCTTGGATTGGGACAGGATACAATGAGCAGTTCTTC. Translation: CSVAWIGTGYNEQFF.

With regard to this clone: At one boundary the junction diverges from the germline segment, which might be a read error. The gene calls are TRBV27 and TRBJ1-5; D perhaps matches TRBD1 (6 bases). Per the germline V gene, CDR1 is MNHEY and CDR2 is SMNVEV (reference sequence). The CDR3 covers 15 residues. CDR3 DNA: TGTGCCAGCAGCCGAGGGGGGTTGGGGAATCAGTCCCAGCATTTT. Translating gives CASSRGGLGNQSQHF.

The chain is built from TRBV7-2 and TRBJ2-7; 10 positions agree with TRBD2. J lost 2 bases, V lost 2 bases, and 0 bases had no gene match. The CDR3 contains 14 residues. Germline values: CDR1 SGHTA, CDR2 FQGNSA. The CDR3 loop is CASSLTSGTYEQYF. DNA for the CDR3: TGTGCCAGCAGCTTAACTAGCGGGACCTACGAGCAGTACTTC.

This clone has only a few counts. The chain has TRBV6-2 or TRBV6-3 and TRBJ2-1; D remains unclear. The V and J ends lost 6 bases and 8 bases respectively, with 8 bases between them. Germline CDR1 is MNHEY and CDR2 is SVGEGT. The CDR3 covers 11 residues. The CDR3 coding sequence is TGTGCCAGCAGCCGAAGGTATGAGCAGTTCTTC. Protein: CASSRRYEQFF.

The chain uses TRBV19 and TRBJ2-7, with 13 bases aligning to TRBD2. Germline V lookup: CDR1 LNHDA, CDR2 SQIVND (reference sequence). The CDR3 covers 16 residues. With V trimmed by 2 bases and J by 7 bases, 8 bases remained unmatched. The DNA for the CDR3 is TGTGCCAGTAGTATACGACTAGCGGGAGGTCTTGAAGAGCAGTACTTC. Residues: CASSIRLAGGLEEQYF.

The rearrangement uses TRBV11-2 and TRBJ1-3; D might be TRBD1 (6 bases). V was clipped by 4 bases and J by 4 bases, with 17 bases between them. This CDR3 has 16 residues. CDR1 is SGHAT and CDR2 is FQNNGV in the germline V gene. This CDR3 reads CASSSPQGTAGNTIYF. Written as DNA, the CDR3 is TGTGCCAGCAGCTCGCCTCAGGGGACTGCGGGAAACACCATATATTTT.

The rearrangement uses TRBV6-2 or TRBV6-3 and TRBJ1-2; D gene uncertain. The germline gives CDR1 MNHEY, CDR2 SVGEGT. Trimming took off 5 bases at V and 4 bases at J, with 14 bases between the two ends. The CDR3 extends over 14 amino acids. For the CDR3, the DNA is TGTGCCAGCAGTAGGAGTCCACCGACCTATGGCTACACCTTC. Amino acids: CASSRSPPTYGYTF.

This chain uses TRBV18 with TRBJ2-2; 8 nucleotides match TRBD2. The CDR3 is made up of 17 amino acids. CDR1 and CDR2 from the germline V gene are KGHSH and LQKENI. V gave up 0 bases and J gave up 7 bases; unmatched junction bases: 10. The CDR3 DNA follows: TGTGCCAGCTCACCACCGAAGCGCGGGGGGTATTTCGGGGAGCTGTTTTTT. Its protein is CASSPPKRGGYFGELFF.

The V call is TRBV7-3, the J call TRBJ2-1; TRBD1 matches 7 bases. V was pared by 5 bases and J by 2 bases, with 3 bases of the junction left unmatched. The CDR3 spans 14 residues. The V gene's germline CDR1 is SGHTA and CDR2 FQGTGA. In DNA, the CDR3 is TGTGCCAGCAGCCCCGGGACAGCCTACAATGAGCAGTTCTTC. Translation: CASSPGTAYNEQFF.

The chain is built from TRBV11-2 and TRBJ2-3; the D is unclear. Germline assignment: CDR1 SGHAT and CDR2 FQNNGV. CDR3 size: 12 residues. V was cut by 0 bases and J by 6 bases, with 4 bases left in between. CDR3 DNA sequence: TGTGCCAGCAGCTTAGATAGGGATACGCAGTATTTT. Translating it yields CASSLDRDTQYF.

The chain combines TRBV9 with TRBJ1-1; D is uncertain. V lost 0 bases and J 0 bases, leaving 9 bases between the germline ends. Germline V lookup: CDR1 SGDLS, CDR2 YYNGEE. The CDR3 contains 15 residues. The CDR3 DNA follows: TGTGCCAGCAGCGTAGTTCAGAACATGAACACTGAAGCTTTCTTT. This encodes CASSVVQNMNTEAFF.

The chain links TRBV28 to TRBJ2-7, with D maybe TRBD2 (6 bases). V was pared by 3 bases and J by 0 bases, with 15 bases between. The CDR3 is 16 amino acids. Germline CDR1 MDHEN, CDR2 SYDVKM. CDR3 in amino acids: CASSFHLGTLSYEQYF. The CDR3, as DNA: TGTGCCAGCAGTTTTCATCTGGGGACTCTCTCCTACGAGCAGTACTTC.

Remarks on this clone: The sample carries other DNA sequences with the same CDR3. The chain joins TRBV9 to TRBJ2-3; 15 nucleotides agree with TRBD2. Germline loops: CDR1 SGDLS, CDR2 YYNGEE. The CDR3 contains 16 residues. J gave up 3 bases and V 2 bases, and 1 base lay outside the gene matches. CDR3 protein: CASSVGLAGGTDTQYF. The CDR3 coding sequence is TGTGCCAGCAGCGTGGGACTAGCGGGGGGAACAGATACGCAGTATTTT.

V gene TRBV5-4 combines with J gene TRBJ2-1; TRBD2 matches 12 bases. The CDR3 length is 16 residues. Per germline, CDR1 SGHNT and CDR2 YYREEE (reference sequence). V lost 4 bases to trimming and J lost 0 bases; unmatched junction nucleotides: 2. The CDR3 DNA reads as TGTGCCAGCAGCGCGACTAGCGGGAGCTCCTACAATGAGCAGTTCTTC. Translation gives CASSATSGSSYNEQFF.

CDR3 residues: CAWSVGADYGYTF. The CDR3 DNA follows: TGTGCCTGGAGTGTTGGGGCGGACTATGGCTACACCTTC. The V call is TRBV30, the J call TRBJ1-2; possible D gene TRBD1, 5 bases. Trimming shortened V by 0 bases and J by 3 bases, and 8 bases separated the two germline ends. The CDR3 consists of 13 residues. Germline CDR1 is GTSNPN and CDR2 is SVGIG (reference sequence).

The genes are TRBV2 and TRBJ1-4; 7 nucleotides align to TRBD1. V lost 5 bases and J lost 15; bases outside the gene matches: 9. The CDR3 contains 12 residues. Looked up from germline, CDR1 is SNHLY and CDR2 is FYNNEI. The CDR3 is CASSNRDSFLFF. In DNA, the CDR3 is TGTGCCAGCAGTAACCGGGACAGCTTCTTGTTTTTT.

This chain uses TRBV19 with TRBJ1-2, with D tentatively TRBD1 (5 bases). Germline lookup yields CDR1 LNHDA and CDR2 SQIVND (reference sequence). This CDR3 contains 16 residues. V shed 0 bases and J shed 4 bases, with 15 bases lying between them. CDR3 coding DNA: TGTGCCAGTAGTATAGACGGGGCAGGGTTACCCTATGGCTACACCTTC. Its protein is CASSIDGAGLPYGYTF.

The V and J genes are TRBV18 and TRBJ1-6; TRBD1 is a possible D gene (6 bases). Germline assignment: CDR1 KGHSH and CDR2 LQKENI. Trimming removed 8 bases from V and 7 bases from J, with 9 bases in between. The CDR3 is 12 amino acids. CDR3 region: CASGGANSPLHF. The CDR3 DNA follows: TGTGCCAGCGGGGGGGCCAATTCACCCCTCCACTTT.